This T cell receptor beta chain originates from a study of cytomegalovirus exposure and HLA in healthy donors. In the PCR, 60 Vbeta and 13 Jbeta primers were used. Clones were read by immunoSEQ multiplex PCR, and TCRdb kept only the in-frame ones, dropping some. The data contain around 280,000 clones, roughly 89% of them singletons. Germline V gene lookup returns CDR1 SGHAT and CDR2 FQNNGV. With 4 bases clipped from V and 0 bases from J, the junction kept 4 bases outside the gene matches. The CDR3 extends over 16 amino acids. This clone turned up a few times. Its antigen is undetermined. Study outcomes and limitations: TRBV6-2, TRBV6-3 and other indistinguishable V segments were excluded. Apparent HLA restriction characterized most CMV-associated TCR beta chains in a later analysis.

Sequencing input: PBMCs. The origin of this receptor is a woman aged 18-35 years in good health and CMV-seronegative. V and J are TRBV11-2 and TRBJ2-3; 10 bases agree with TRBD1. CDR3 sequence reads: CASSSKTGGSTDTQYF. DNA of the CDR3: TGTGCCAGCAGCTCCAAGACAGGGGGCAGCACAGATACGCAGTATTTT.